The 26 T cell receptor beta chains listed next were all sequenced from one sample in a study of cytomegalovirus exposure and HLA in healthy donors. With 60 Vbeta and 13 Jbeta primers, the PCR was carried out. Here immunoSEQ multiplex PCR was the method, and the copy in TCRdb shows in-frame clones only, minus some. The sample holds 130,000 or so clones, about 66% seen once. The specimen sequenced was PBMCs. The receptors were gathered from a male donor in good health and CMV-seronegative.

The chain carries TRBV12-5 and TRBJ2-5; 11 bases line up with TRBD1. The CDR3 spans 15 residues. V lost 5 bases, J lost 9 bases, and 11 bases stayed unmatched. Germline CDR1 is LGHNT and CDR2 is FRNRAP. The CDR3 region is CASGQRDRGDVAQYF. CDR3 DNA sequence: TGTGCTAGTGGTCAGAGGGACAGGGGGGATGTGGCCCAGTACTTC.

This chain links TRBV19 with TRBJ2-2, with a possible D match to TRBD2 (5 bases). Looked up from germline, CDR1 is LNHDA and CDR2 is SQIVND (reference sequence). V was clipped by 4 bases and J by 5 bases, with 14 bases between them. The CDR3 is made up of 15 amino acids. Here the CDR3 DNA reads TGTGCCAGTAGTACCGGACTGGAGAGGACCGGGGAGCTGTTTTTT. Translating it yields CASSTGLERTGELFF.

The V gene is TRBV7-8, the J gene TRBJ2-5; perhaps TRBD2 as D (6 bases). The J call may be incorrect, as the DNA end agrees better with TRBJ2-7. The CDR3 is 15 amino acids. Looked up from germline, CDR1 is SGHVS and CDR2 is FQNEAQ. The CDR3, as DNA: TGTGCCAGCAGCTTAGGCCGGGGGAGCTCCTACGAGCAGTACTTC. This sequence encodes CASSLGRGSSYEQYF.

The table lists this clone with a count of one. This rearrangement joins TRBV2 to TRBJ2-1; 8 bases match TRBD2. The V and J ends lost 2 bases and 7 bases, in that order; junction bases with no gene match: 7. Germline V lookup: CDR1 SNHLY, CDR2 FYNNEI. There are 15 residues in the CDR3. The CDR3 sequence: CASSEYRTSRNEQFF. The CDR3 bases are TGTGCCAGCAGTGAATACCGGACTAGCCGGAATGAGCAGTTCTTC.

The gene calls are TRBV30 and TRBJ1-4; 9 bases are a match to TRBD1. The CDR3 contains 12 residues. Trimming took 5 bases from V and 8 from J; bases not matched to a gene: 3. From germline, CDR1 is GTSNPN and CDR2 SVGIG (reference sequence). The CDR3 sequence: CAWGGTGEKLFF. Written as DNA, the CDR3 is TGTGCCTGGGGAGGGACAGGGGAAAAACTGTTTTTT.

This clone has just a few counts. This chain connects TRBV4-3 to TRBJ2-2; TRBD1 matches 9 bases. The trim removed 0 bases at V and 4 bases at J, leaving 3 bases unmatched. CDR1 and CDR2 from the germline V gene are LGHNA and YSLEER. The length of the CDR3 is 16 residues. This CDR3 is CASSQDSTGGTGELFF. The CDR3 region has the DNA TGCGCCAGCAGCCAAGATTCGACAGGGGGCACCGGGGAGCTGTTTTTT.

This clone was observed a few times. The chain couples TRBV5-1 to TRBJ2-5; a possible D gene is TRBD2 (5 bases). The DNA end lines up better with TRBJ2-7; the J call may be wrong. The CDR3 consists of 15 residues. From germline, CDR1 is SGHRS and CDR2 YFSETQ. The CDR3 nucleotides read TGCGCCAGCAGCTCGAGGGCCCTGAAGTCCTACGAGCAGTACTTC. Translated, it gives CASSSRALKSYEQYF.

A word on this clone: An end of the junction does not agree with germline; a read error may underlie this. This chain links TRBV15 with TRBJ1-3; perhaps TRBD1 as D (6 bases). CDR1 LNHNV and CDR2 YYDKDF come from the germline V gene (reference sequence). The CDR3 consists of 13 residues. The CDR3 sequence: CATSRDGVGNRDF. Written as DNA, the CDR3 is TGTGCCACCAGCAGAGATGGAGTAGGGAACAGGGACTTT.

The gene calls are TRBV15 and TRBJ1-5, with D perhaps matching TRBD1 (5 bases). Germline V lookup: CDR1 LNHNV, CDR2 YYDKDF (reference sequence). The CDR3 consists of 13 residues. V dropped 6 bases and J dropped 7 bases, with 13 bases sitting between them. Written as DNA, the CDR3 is TGTGCCACCAGAGGCTCCGGGGGACAGCCCCAGCATTTT. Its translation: CATRGSGGQPQHF.

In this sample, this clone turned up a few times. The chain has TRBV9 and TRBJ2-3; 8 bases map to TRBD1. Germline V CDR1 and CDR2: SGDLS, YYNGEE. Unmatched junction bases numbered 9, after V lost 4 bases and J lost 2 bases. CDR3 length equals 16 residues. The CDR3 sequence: CASSPRTGPPTDTQYF. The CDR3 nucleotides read TGTGCCAGCAGCCCCCGGACAGGGCCGCCCACAGATACGCAGTATTTT.

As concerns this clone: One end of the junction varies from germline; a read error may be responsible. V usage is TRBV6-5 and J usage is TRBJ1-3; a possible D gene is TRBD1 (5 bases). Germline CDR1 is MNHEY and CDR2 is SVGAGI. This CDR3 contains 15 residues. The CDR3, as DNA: TGTGCCAGCAGTTACGGGGCGAGCTCTGGAAGCACCATATATTTT. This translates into CASSYGASSGSTIYF.

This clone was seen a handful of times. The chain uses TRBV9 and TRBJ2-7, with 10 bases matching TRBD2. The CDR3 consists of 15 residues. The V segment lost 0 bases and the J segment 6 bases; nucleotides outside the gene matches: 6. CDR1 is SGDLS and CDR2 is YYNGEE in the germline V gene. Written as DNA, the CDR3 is TGTGCCAGCAGCGTAGATGTAGCGGGGGGCCGCGAGCAGTACTTC. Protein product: CASSVDVAGGREQYF.

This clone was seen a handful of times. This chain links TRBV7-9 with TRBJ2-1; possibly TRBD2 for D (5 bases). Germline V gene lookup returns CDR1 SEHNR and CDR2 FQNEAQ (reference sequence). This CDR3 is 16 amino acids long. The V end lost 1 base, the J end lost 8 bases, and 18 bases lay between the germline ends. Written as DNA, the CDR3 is TGTGCCAGCAGCTTAGGGAGTGGAGTAGCGTCGGATGAGCAGTTCTTC. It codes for CASSLGSGVASDEQFF.

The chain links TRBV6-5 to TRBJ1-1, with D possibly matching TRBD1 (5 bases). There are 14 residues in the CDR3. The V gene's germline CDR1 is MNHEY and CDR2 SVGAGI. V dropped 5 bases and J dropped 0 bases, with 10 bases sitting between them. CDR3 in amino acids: CASSHPTVNTEAFF. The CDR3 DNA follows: TGTGCCAGCAGTCACCCGACAGTGAACACTGAAGCTTTCTTT.

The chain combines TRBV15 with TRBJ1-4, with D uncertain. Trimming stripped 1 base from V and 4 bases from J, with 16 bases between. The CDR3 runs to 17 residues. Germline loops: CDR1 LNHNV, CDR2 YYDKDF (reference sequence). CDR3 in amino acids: CATSRADSGQINEKLFF. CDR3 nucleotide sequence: TGTGCCACCAGCAGAGCGGATTCTGGGCAGATTAATGAAAAACTGTTTTTT.

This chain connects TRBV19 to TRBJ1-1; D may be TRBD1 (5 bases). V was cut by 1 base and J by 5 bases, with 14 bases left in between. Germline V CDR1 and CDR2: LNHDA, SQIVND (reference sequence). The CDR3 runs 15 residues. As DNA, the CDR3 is TGTGCCAGTAGTATAGCGTCTGGGGCAACAACTGAAGCTTTCTTT. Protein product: CASSIASGATTEAFF.

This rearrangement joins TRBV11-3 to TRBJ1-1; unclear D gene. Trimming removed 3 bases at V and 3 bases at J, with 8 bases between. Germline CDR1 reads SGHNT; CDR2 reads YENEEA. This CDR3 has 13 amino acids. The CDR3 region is CASSFQRDTEAFF. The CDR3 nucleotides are TGTGCCAGCAGCTTCCAGAGGGACACTGAAGCTTTCTTT.

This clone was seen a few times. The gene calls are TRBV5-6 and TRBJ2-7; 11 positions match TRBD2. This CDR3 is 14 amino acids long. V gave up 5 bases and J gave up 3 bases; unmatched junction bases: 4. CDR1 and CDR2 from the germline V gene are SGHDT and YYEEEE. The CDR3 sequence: CASRLAGVLYEQYF. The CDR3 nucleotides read TGTGCCAGCAGACTAGCGGGGGTGCTCTACGAGCAGTACTTC.

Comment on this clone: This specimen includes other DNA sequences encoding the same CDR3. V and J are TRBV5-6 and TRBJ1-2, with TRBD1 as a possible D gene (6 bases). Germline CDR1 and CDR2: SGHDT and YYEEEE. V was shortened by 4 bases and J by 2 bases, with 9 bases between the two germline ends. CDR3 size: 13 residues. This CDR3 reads CASSPDRNYGYTF. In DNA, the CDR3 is TGTGCCAGCAGCCCCGACAGGAACTATGGCTACACCTTC.

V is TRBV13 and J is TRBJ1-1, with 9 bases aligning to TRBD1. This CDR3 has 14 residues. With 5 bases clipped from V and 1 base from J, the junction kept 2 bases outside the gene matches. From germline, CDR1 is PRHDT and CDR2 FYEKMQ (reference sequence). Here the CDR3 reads CASSLDRGNTEAFF. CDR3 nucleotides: TGTGCCAGCAGCCTGGACAGGGGGAACACTGAAGCTTTCTTT.

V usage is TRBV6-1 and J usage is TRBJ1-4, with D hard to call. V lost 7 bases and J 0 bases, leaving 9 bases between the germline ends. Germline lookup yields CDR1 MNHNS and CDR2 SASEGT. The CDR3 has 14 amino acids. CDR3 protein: CASITPATNEKLFF. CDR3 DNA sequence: TGTGCCAGCATCACACCCGCAACTAATGAAAAACTGTTTTTT.

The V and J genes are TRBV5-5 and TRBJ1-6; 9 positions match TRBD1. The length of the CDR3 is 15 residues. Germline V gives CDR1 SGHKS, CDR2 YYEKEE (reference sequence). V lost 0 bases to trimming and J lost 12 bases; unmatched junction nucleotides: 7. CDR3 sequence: CASSLEGQGGLPLHF. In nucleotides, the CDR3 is TGTGCCAGCAGCTTGGAGGGACAGGGCGGATTACCCCTCCACTTT.

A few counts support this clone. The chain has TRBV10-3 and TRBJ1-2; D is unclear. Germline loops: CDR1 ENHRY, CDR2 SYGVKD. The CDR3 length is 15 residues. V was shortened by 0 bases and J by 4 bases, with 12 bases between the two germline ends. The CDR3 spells CAISESMRAVYGYTF. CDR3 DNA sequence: TGTGCCATCAGTGAGTCGATGAGGGCTGTCTATGGCTACACCTTC.

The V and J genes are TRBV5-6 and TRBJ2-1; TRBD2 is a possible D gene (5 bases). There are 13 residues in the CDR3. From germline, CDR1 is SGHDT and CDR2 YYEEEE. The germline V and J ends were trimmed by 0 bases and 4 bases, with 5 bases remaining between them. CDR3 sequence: CASSLGLYNEQFF. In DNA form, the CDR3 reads TGTGCCAGCAGCTTGGGACTATACAATGAGCAGTTCTTC.

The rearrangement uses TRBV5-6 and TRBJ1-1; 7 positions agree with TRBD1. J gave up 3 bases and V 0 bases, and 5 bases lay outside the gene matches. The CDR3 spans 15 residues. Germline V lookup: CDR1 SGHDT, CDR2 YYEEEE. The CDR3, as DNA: TGTGCCAGCAGCTTGGCGGGACAGTTCTACACTGAAGCTTTCTTT. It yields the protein CASSLAGQFYTEAFF.

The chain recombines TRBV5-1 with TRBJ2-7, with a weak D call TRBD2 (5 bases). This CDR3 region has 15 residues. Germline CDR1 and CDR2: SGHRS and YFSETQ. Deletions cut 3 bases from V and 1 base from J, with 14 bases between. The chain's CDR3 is CASSSRALKSYEQYF. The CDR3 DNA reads TGCGCCAGCAGCTCGAGGGCCCTGAAGTCCTACGAGCAGTACTTC.